Below, 15 T cell receptor beta chains from the same sample are listed, as sequenced in a study of blood T cell repertoires in COVID-19. The protocol was immunoSEQ multiplex PCR, while the TCRdb copy is restricted to in-frame clones and leaves out a portion. In the table there are about 530,000 clones, roughly nine tenths of which are singletons. Sequencing was done on a sample of peripheral blood. The receptor source for this set is a woman aged 50 to 60 with COVID-19, enrolled during active disease.

This sequence joins TRBV19 and TRBJ2-1, with TRBD1 matching 9 bases. Germline assignment: CDR1 LNHDA and CDR2 SQIVND (reference sequence). V lost 4 bases to trimming and J lost 7 bases; unmatched junction nucleotides: 5. There are 14 residues in the CDR3. The CDR3, as DNA: TGTGCCAGTAGTACCGGGACAGGGTTAAATGAGCAGTTCTTC. This translates into CASSTGTGLNEQFF.

CDR3 DNA sequence: TGTGCCAGCAGTGATTCATCCGGGTTACCCTATGGCTACACCTTC. Amino acid sequence: CASSDSSGLPYGYTF. V gene TRBV27 combines with J gene TRBJ1-2; no reliable D call. The V end lost 5 bases, the J end lost 4 bases, and 17 bases lay between the germline ends. The CDR3 extends over 15 amino acids. The germline V gene encodes CDR1 MNHEY and CDR2 SMNVEV (reference sequence).

This clone was counted only a few times. The CDR3 sequence is CASSHYRVETQYF. CDR3 bases: TGCGCCAGCAGCCATTACAGGGTAGAGACCCAGTACTTC. The rearrangement uses TRBV4-1 and TRBJ2-5; tentatively, D is TRBD1 (6 bases). The V gene's germline CDR1 is MGHRA and CDR2 YSYEKL. This CDR3 is built from 13 residues. Deletions cut 3 bases from V and 4 bases from J, with 9 bases between.

The gene calls are TRBV6-5 and TRBJ1-6; 8 bases are a match to TRBD1. With 7 bases clipped from V and 12 bases from J, the junction kept 11 bases outside the gene matches. In germline, CDR1 is MNHEY, CDR2 SVGAGI. This CDR3 region has 14 residues. CDR3 nucleotides: TGTGCCAGCACACAGGGGGGAGGCACGGAACCCCTCCACTTT. This gives the protein CASTQGGGTEPLHF.

The chain recombines TRBV2 with TRBJ1-1; no clear D. This CDR3 is built from 13 residues. Germline V gives CDR1 SNHLY, CDR2 FYNNEI. Trimming took off 10 bases at V and 1 base at J, with 13 bases between the two ends. The DNA for the CDR3 is TGTGCCACTACAGCCCCCGGGAACACTGAAGCTTTCTTT. This gives the protein CATTAPGNTEAFF. Combining the CDR3 with reference TRBV2 and TRBJ1-1 gives the whole variable domain EPEVTQTPSHQVTQMGQEVILRCVPISNHLYFYWYRQILGQKVEFLVSFYNNEISEKSEIFDDQFSVERPDGSNFTLKIRSTKLEDSAMYFCATTAPGNTEAFFGQGTRLTVV.

The V call is TRBV7-8, the J call TRBJ1-4, with unresolved D. Germline CDR1 SGHVS, CDR2 FQNEAQ. CDR3 length: 14 amino acids. Trimming took 2 bases from V and 5 from J, leaving 9 bases between them. The CDR3 DNA is TGTGCCAGCAGCTTATCCCCCCTCAATGAAAAACTGTTTTTT. This codes for CASSLSPLNEKLFF.

The genes are TRBV30 and TRBJ2-3; 10 nucleotides agree with TRBD1. Germline lookup yields CDR1 GTSNPN and CDR2 SVGIG (reference sequence). V dropped 5 bases and J dropped 2; count of bases not matched to a gene: 4. The CDR3 is 14 residues long. The CDR3 nucleotides read TGTGCCTGGGGGGACAGGGGAGTCACAGATACGCAGTATTTT. Amino acids: CAWGDRGVTDTQYF.

V usage is TRBV27 and J usage is TRBJ1-1; D is ambiguous. The CDR3 runs 13 residues. V was trimmed by 2 bases and J by 3 bases, leaving 7 bases between them. Looked up from germline, CDR1 is MNHEY and CDR2 is SMNVEV (reference sequence). The CDR3 sequence: CASSLLGDTEAFF. CDR3 DNA sequence: TGTGCCAGCAGTTTACTCGGGGACACTGAAGCTTTCTTT.

The chain recombines TRBV20-1 with TRBJ1-1; D ambiguous. Germline V CDR1 and CDR2: DFQATT, SNEGSKA (reference sequence). The CDR3 has 11 amino acids. V lost 7 bases and J lost 1, with 7 bases in between. The CDR3 coding sequence is TGCAGTGGACAACAGAACACTGAAGCTTTCTTT. It encodes CSGQQNTEAFF.

This chain uses TRBV7-9 with TRBJ2-3, with 9 bases lining up with TRBD2. Germline CDR1 SEHNR, CDR2 FQNEAQ (reference sequence). The CDR3 is made up of 17 amino acids. Losses at the gene ends were 5 bases for V and 5 bases for J; bases not matched to a gene: 14. The CDR3 is CASSPPGGAGGGDTQYF. The CDR3 coding sequence is TGTGCCAGCAGCCCTCCCGGAGGAGCGGGGGGAGGAGATACGCAGTATTTT.

The rearrangement uses TRBV19 and TRBJ1-1, with D unclear. Per germline, CDR1 LNHDA and CDR2 SQIVND (reference sequence). The CDR3 spans 15 residues. With 5 bases removed from V and 1 base from J, the gap between germline ends came to 14 bases. This CDR3 is CASSVGRFTNTEAFF. CDR3 nucleotides: TGTGCCAGTAGTGTGGGCAGGTTCACGAACACTGAAGCTTTCTTT.

The chain employs TRBV7-9 and TRBJ1-3; the D is unclear. In germline, CDR1 is SEHNR, CDR2 FQNEAQ (reference sequence). V lost 5 bases and J 1 base, leaving 3 bases between the germline ends. There are 12 residues in the CDR3. In nucleotides, the CDR3 is TGTGCCAGCAGCCAGTCTGGAAACACCATATATTTT. Protein: CASSQSGNTIYF.

The V and J genes are TRBV5-8 and TRBJ2-3, with D possibly matching TRBD1 (6 bases). Germline CDR1 and CDR2: SGHTS and YDEGEE. The length of the CDR3 is 15 residues. The ends were cut back, 0 bases at V and 6 bases at J, with 14 bases in the middle. The CDR3 protein is CASSLGHRAADTQYF. The CDR3 region has the DNA TGTGCCAGCAGCTTGGGGCACAGGGCGGCCGATACGCAGTATTTT.

Ten or more counts support this clone. The V call is TRBV5-4, the J call TRBJ1-6, with 7 bases fitting TRBD1. The CDR3 covers 14 residues. The germline gives CDR1 SGHNT, CDR2 YYREEE (reference sequence). V lost 0 bases to trimming and J lost 10 bases; unmatched junction nucleotides: 4. The CDR3 DNA reads as TGTGCCAGCAGCTTGGCGCAGGGGGAATCACCCCTCCACTTT. It encodes CASSLAQGESPLHF.

This chain uses TRBV19 with TRBJ1-3; 7 bases map to TRBD1. This CDR3 has 14 amino acids. The germline CDR1 and CDR2 sequences are LNHDA and SQIVND (reference sequence). V shed 5 bases and J 2 bases; nucleotides not matched to a gene: 3. CDR3 sequence (DNA): TGTGCCAGTAGTTCCGGGACAGCTGGAAACACCATATATTTT. Translating gives CASSSGTAGNTIYF.